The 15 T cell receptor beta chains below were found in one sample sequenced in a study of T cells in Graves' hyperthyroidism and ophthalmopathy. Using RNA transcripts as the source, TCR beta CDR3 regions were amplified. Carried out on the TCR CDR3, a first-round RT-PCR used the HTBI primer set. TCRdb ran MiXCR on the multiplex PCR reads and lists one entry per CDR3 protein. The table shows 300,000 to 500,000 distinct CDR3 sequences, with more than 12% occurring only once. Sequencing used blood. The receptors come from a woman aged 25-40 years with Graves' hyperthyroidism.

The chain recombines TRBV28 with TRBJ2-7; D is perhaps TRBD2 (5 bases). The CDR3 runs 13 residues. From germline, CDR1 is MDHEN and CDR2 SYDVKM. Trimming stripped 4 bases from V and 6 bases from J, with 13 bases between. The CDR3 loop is CASSSTGKVEQYF. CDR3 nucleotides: TGTGCCAGCAGTTCGACCGGGAAGGTCGAGCAGTACTTC.

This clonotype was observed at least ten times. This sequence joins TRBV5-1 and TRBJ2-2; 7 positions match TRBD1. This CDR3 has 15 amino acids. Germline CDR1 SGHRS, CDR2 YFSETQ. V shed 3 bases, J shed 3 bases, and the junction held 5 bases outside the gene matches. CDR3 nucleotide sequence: TGCGCCAGCAGCTCTTCAGGGGGTCACACCGGGGAGCTGTTTTTT. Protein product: CASSSSGGHTGELFF.

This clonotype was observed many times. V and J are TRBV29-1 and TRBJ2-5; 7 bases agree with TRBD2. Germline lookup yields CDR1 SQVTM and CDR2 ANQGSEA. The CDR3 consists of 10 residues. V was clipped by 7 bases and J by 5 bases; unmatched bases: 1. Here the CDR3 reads CSGAGETQYF. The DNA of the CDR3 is TGCAGCGGAGCGGGGGAGACCCAGTACTTC.

CDR3 DNA: TGTGCCAGCTCGATGGCTAGCGGAGACACCGGGGAGCTGTTTTTT. This codes for CASSMASGDTGELFF. This rearrangement joins TRBV18 to TRBJ2-2, with 7 bases fitting TRBD2. The CDR3 totals 15 residues. V was pared by 6 bases and J by 3 bases, with 7 bases of the junction left unmatched. Germline V gene lookup returns CDR1 KGHSH and CDR2 LQKENI.

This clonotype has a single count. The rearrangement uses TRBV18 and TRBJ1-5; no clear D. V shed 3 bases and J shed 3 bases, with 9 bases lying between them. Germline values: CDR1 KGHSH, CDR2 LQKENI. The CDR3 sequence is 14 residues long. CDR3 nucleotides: TGTGCCAGCTCACCTACTACCCTCAATCAGCCCCAGCATTTT. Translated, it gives CASSPTTLNQPQHF.

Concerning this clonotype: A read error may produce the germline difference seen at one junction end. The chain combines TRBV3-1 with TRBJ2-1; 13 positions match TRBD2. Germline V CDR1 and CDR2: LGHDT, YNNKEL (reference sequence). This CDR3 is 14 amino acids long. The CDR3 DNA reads TGTGCCAGCAGCCGACTAGCGGGAGGAAATGAGCAGCTCTTC. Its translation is CASSRLAGGNEQLF.

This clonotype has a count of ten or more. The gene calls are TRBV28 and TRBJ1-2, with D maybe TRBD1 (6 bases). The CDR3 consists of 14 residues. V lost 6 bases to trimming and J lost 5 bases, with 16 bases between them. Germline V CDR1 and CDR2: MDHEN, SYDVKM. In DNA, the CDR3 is TGTGCCAGCAGCATTACAGGGCTTGGGTATGGCTACACCTTC. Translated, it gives CASSITGLGYGYTF.

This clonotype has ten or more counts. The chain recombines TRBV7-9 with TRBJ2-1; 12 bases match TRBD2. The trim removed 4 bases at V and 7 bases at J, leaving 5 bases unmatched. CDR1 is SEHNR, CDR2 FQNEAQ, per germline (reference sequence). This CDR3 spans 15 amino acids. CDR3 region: CASSSSGRAVNEQFF. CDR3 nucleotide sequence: TGTGCCAGCAGCTCTAGCGGGAGGGCCGTGAATGAGCAGTTCTTC.

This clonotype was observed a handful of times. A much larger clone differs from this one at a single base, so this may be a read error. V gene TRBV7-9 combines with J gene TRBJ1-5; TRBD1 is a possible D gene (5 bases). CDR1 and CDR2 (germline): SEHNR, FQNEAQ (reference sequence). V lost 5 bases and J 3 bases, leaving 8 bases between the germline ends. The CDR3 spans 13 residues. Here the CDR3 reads CASSPDINQPQHF. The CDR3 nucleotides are TGTGCCAGCAGCCCGGACATCAATCAGCCCCAGCATTTT.

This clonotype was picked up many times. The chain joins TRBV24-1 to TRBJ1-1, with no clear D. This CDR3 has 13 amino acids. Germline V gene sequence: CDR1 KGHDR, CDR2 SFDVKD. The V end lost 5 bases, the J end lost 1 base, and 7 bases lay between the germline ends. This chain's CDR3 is CATSGHKNTEAFF. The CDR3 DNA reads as TGTGCCACCAGTGGCCACAAGAACACTGAAGCTTTCTTT.

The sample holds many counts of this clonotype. This chain's CDR3 is CASSLDTHPSTYEQYF. In DNA, the CDR3 is TGCGCCAGCAGCTTGGATACCCACCCCTCAACCTACGAGCAGTACTTC. J is TRBJ2-7 and V is TRBV5-1; D unclear. With 0 bases removed from V and 2 bases from J, the gap between germline ends came to 15 bases. Germline CDR1 SGHRS, CDR2 YFSETQ. The CDR3 loop spans 16 amino acids.

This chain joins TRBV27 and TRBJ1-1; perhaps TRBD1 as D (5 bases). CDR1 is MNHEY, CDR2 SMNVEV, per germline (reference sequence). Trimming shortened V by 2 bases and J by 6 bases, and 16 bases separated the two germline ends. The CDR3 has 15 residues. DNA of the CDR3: TGTGCCAGCAGTTTAATTGGGGGTTCATGGGCTGAAGCTTTCTTT. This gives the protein CASSLIGGSWAEAFF.

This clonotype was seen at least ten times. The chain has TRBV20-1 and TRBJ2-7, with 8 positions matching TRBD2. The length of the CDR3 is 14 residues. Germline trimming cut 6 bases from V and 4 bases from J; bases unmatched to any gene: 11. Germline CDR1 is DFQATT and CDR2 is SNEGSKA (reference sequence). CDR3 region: CSAQAGDITYEQYF. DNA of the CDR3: TGCAGTGCCCAAGCGGGAGATATCACTTACGAGCAGTACTTC.

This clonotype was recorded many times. CDR3 DNA sequence: TGTGCCACCAGTGAAGGGCCGGAAAGTATGGAAGAGACCCAGTACTTC. Translation: CATSEGPESMEETQYF. The rearrangement joins TRBV24-1 to TRBJ2-5; D is ambiguous. V was clipped by 4 bases and J by 3 bases, with 17 bases between them. Germline V CDR1 and CDR2: KGHDR, SFDVKD. This CDR3 has 16 residues.

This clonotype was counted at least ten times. The CDR3 sequence is CASSQLRTEAFF. For the CDR3, the DNA is TGTGCCAGCTCACAGCTTCGGACTGAAGCTTTCTTT. This chain uses TRBV18 with TRBJ1-1; D not certain. V was shortened by 4 bases and J by 5 bases, with 8 bases between the two germline ends. Germline V gene sequence: CDR1 KGHSH, CDR2 LQKENI. This CDR3 is built from 12 residues.